This T cell receptor beta chain came from a study of graft-versus-host responses after intestinal transplantation. Study context: The transplants performed in recipients were multivisceral, liver-intestinal, or isolated intestinal. Anti-thymocyte globulin induction preceded three to four years of tacrolimus and steroid maintenance in all recipients.

Measured with immunoSEQ multiplex PCR; TCRdb has only the in-frame clones, and not every one. The sample holds over 90,000 clones; 90% to 95% are singletons and the top ten take more than 0.4%. Points on this clone: No antigen is known for it.

Germline V gene lookup returns CDR1 SNHLY and CDR2 FYNNEI. The CDR3 contains 11 residues. Trimming removed 11 bases from V and 2 bases from J, with 10 bases in between. General study points: Where graft-donor T cell macrochimerism was present, patients had high graft-versus-host to host-versus-graft clonal ratios in allografts.

This TCR was recovered from a human donor who received an intestinal transplant. V gene TRBV2 combines with J gene TRBJ2-7; D perhaps matches TRBD2 (5 bases). Sequenced here: unstimulated CD8+ T cells sorted from spleen or lymph node cells, sampled before intestinal transplant. For the CDR3, the DNA is TGTGCCGTGGACGGGGCCTACGAGCAGTACTTC. Its protein is CAVDGAYEQYF.